This T cell receptor beta chain was recovered during a study of PD-1 blockade in classical Hodgkin lymphoma. Study-wide results and limits: Relapsed/refractory patients reportedly had the lowest baseline TCR diversity, below newly diagnosed patients, who were below healthy donors. Patients with a complete response exhibited baseline diversity comparable to newly diagnosed patients.

As for time point: cycle 4 day 1 (C4D1), after 5 to 7 weeks of nivolumab. Each patient's relapse followed autologous stem cell transplantation, and brentuximab vedotin exposure varied. Magnetic depletion of non-target cells from thawed PBMCs yielded purified CD8+ T cells. Relapsed/refractory classical Hodgkin lymphoma patients had complete, partial or progressive responses. A word on this clone: Antigen specificity is unknown.

CDR1 is SGHRS, CDR2 YFSETQ, per germline. V lost 4 bases and J 3 bases, leaving 10 bases between the germline ends. This CDR3 is 13 amino acids long. The protocol was immunoSEQ multiplex PCR, while the TCRdb copy is restricted to in-frame clones and leaves out a portion. The sample has some 20,000 clones, approximately 80% seen once. Sample: CD8+ T cells from blood, taken before the fourth cycle of nivolumab. The receptor comes from a human donor with classical Hodgkin lymphoma. The genes are TRBV5-1 and TRBJ1-2; D is unclear. The chain's CDR3 is CASSGGMDYGYTF. The CDR3 DNA is TGCGCCAGCAGCGGAGGGATGGACTATGGCTACACCTTC.